A single sample is the source of the 20 T cell receptor beta chains below, sequenced in a study of graft-versus-host responses after intestinal transplantation. Some clones are missing from TCRdb's copy, which holds only in-frame ones; the method was immunoSEQ multiplex PCR. The sample lists some 15,000 clones, 33% occurring once. The sample in question was alloreactive CD4+ T cells from a mixed lymphocyte reaction culture, obtained before intestinal transplant. The subset was: CFSE-low proliferating T cells sorted from approximately 6-day pre-transplant mixed lymphocyte reaction (GvH or HvG direction). These receptors were collected from a human patient who received an intestinal transplant.

This clone has only a few counts. J is TRBJ1-4 and V is TRBV29-1, with D possibly matching TRBD1 (6 bases). CDR1 is SQVTM and CDR2 is ANQGSEA in the germline V gene. This CDR3 spans 12 amino acids. Trimming removed 2 bases from V and 12 bases from J, with 13 bases in between. This chain's CDR3 is CSVELRRGELFF. The CDR3 DNA reads TGCAGCGTTGAACTCCGGAGGGGGGAACTGTTTTTT. Complete variable domain (other parts from reference TRBV29-1 and TRBJ1-4): SAVISQKPSRDICQRGTSLTIQCQVDSQVTMMFWYRQQPGQSLTLIATANQGSEATYESGFVIDKFPISRPNLTFSTLTVSNMSPEDSSIYLCSVELRRGELFFGSGTQLSVL.

With respect to this clone: Distinct nucleotide sequences in the sample also encode this CDR3. V usage is TRBV30 and J usage is TRBJ1-6; D perhaps matches TRBD1 (5 bases). Germline V CDR1 and CDR2: GTSNPN, SVGIG (reference sequence). CDR3 size: 15 residues. Between the trimmed V and J ends, which lost 3 bases and 9 bases, there was a span of 18 bases. CDR3 coding DNA: TGTGCCTGGAGCGCCTTTAGGGGATTTAGTTCACCCCTCCACTTT. The encoded protein is CAWSAFRGFSSPLHF.

This clone showed up just once. V usage is TRBV19 and J usage is TRBJ2-7; TRBD1 might be the D (6 bases). V dropped 4 bases and J dropped 3 bases, with 16 bases sitting between them. Germline lookup yields CDR1 LNHDA and CDR2 SQIVND (reference sequence). The CDR3 is 15 residues long. The CDR3 sequence is CASSTRGGPSYEQYF. CDR3 sequence (DNA): TGTGCCAGTAGTACCAGGGGCGGGCCGAGCTACGAGCAGTACTTC.

This clone was seen a handful of times. The CDR3, as DNA: TGTGCCAGCAGGGGAGCGGGAGGCCCCTACGAGCAGTACTTC. It specifies CASRGAGGPYEQYF. V and J are TRBV6-1 and TRBJ2-7; 9 bases are a match to TRBD2. V lost 6 bases to trimming and J lost 2 bases; unmatched junction nucleotides: 5. The CDR3 has 14 amino acids. Germline V gene lookup returns CDR1 MNHNS and CDR2 SASEGT.

The chain couples TRBV7-9 to TRBJ1-1; D gene ambiguous. CDR3 length: 12 residues. Per germline, CDR1 SEHNR and CDR2 FQNEAQ (reference sequence). Trimming pared 1 base from V and 9 bases from J, leaving 9 bases between. CDR3 loop: CASSLVGGKAFF. The CDR3 region has the DNA TGTGCCAGCAGCTTAGTGGGAGGAAAAGCTTTCTTT. Filled out from reference TRBV7-9 and TRBJ1-1, the complete variable domain reads DTGVSQNPRHKITKRGQNVTFRCDPISEHNRLYWYRQTLGQGPEFLTYFQNEAQLEKSRLLSDRFSAERPKGSFSTLEIQRTEQGDSAMYLCASSLVGGKAFFGQGTRLTVV.

This chain links TRBV5-1 with TRBJ1-1; D uncertain. This CDR3 has 14 residues. Germline CDR1 and CDR2: SGHRS and YFSETQ. The germline V and J ends were trimmed by 2 bases and 4 bases, with 12 bases remaining between them. This chain's CDR3 is CASSFRLGTTEAFF. The CDR3 DNA reads TGCGCCAGCAGCTTCCGGTTGGGAACCACTGAAGCTTTCTTT.

The chain uses TRBV2 and TRBJ2-3; D uncertain. Trimming took 11 bases from V and 0 from J, leaving 12 bases between them. CDR3 length equals 13 residues. Germline CDR1 SNHLY, CDR2 FYNNEI. The CDR3 loop is CAGTTTSTDTQYF. DNA of the CDR3: TGTGCCGGAACAACGACGAGCACAGATACGCAGTATTTT.

The chain recombines TRBV8-2 with TRBJ1-2; TRBD1, as called in the table, went unchecked against the DNA. TRBV8-2 is recorded as a pseudogene. The CDR3 covers 15 residues. This CDR3 reads CGTIGRITKTYGYTF. As DNA, the CDR3 is TGTGGCACCATCGGCAGGATAACGAAGACCTATGGCTACACCTTC.

In this sample, this clone turned up once. The chain uses TRBV6-5 and TRBJ2-7; D unresolved. Trimming removed 6 bases from V and 2 bases from J, with 5 bases in between. The CDR3 is made up of 11 amino acids. The germline V gene encodes CDR1 MNHEY and CDR2 SVGAGI. The CDR3 loop reads CASRVTYEQYF. The CDR3 nucleotides are TGTGCCAGCAGGGTTACCTACGAGCAGTACTTC.

This clone is labeled medium-sized. The chain couples TRBV5-4 to TRBJ2-7; 7 bases line up with TRBD1. V dropped 3 bases and J dropped 6; count of bases not matched to a gene: 18. The CDR3 has 17 residues. Germline assignment: CDR1 SGHNT and CDR2 YYREEE (reference sequence). The CDR3 DNA is TGTGCCAGCAGCTCCCGACAGGGCCTTAGGCCGGCGGGCGAGCAGTACTTC. Residues: CASSSRQGLRPAGEQYF.

This chain links TRBV7-9 with TRBJ2-3; 10 bases are a match to TRBD2. CDR3 length: 13 amino acids. Germline V gene lookup returns CDR1 SEHNR and CDR2 FQNEAQ (reference sequence). Germline trimming cut 8 bases from V and 7 bases from J; bases unmatched to any gene: 6. CDR3 nucleotides: TGTGCCAGCGGAGCTAGCGGGGGAAATACGCAGTATTTT. This codes for CASGASGGNTQYF.

A remark on this clone: A junction end diverges from the germline sequence, so it may reflect a read error. This chain links TRBV5-1 with TRBJ2-5, with 10 bases aligning to TRBD2. Per germline, CDR1 SGHRS and CDR2 YFSETQ. The CDR3 length is 13 residues. The CDR3 coding sequence is TGCGCCCGCAGCGGGGGGGGGCAAGAGACCCAGTACTTC. Translated, it gives CARSGGGQETQYF.

This clone was observed a few times. The rearrangement joins TRBV6-1 to TRBJ2-5; unclear D gene. The germline V gene has CDR1 MNHNS and CDR2 SASEGT. The CDR3 is 12 residues long. Trimming took off 4 bases at V and 5 bases at J, with 8 bases between the two ends. The CDR3 sequence: CASSVRAETQYF. The CDR3, as DNA: TGTGCCAGCAGTGTCCGCGCCGAGACCCAGTACTTC.

The chain has TRBV6-5 and TRBJ2-7; TRBD1 matches 7 bases. The CDR3 has 13 residues. Germline-derived CDR1 and CDR2 are MNHEY and SVGAGI. The V gene end was trimmed by 7 bases and the J gene end by 6 bases; junction bases not matched to a gene: 9. CDR3 coding DNA: TGTGCCAGCACGTACAGGGGATCGGGCGAGCAGTACTTC. It translates to CASTYRGSGEQYF.

In its sample, this clone was seen a few times. V gene TRBV5-1 combines with J gene TRBJ2-2; 10 bases are shared with TRBD2. J was trimmed by 3 bases and V by 3 bases; bases with no gene match: 5. The CDR3 consists of 16 residues. The germline V gene has CDR1 SGHRS and CDR2 YFSETQ. CDR3 in amino acids: CASSSSGRGDTGELFF. For the CDR3, the DNA is TGCGCCAGCAGCTCCAGCGGGAGGGGGGACACCGGGGAGCTGTTTTTT.

The rearrangement uses TRBV29-1 and TRBJ2-1; D might be TRBD1 (6 bases). CDR1 is SQVTM and CDR2 is ANQGSEA in the germline V gene. Between the trimmed V and J ends, which lost 4 bases and 2 bases, there was a span of 12 bases. CDR3 length equals 14 residues. The CDR3 DNA sequence: TGCAGCGTTGCTCGTGGGGGCACCTACAATGAGCAGTTCTTC. It codes for CSVARGGTYNEQFF.

V is TRBV19 and J is TRBJ2-1; TRBD2 matches 12 bases. Losses at the gene ends were 6 bases for V and 1 base for J; bases not matched to a gene: 10. This CDR3 is 18 amino acids long. Germline V gene lookup returns CDR1 LNHDA and CDR2 SQIVND (reference sequence). The CDR3: CASSRTSGNPISYNEQFF. In nucleotides, the CDR3 is TGTGCCAGTAGCCGGACTAGCGGGAACCCTATATCCTACAATGAGCAGTTCTTC.

V usage is TRBV6-5 and J usage is TRBJ1-1, with a weak D call TRBD1 (5 bases). Germline lookup yields CDR1 MNHEY and CDR2 SVGAGI. This CDR3 comprises 15 residues. V lost 4 bases, J lost 1 base, and 13 bases lay in between. The CDR3 sequence is CASSWGVGRNTEAFF. CDR3 bases: TGTGCCAGCAGTTGGGGGGTGGGGCGGAACACTGAAGCTTTCTTT.

The chain recombines TRBV27 with TRBJ2-7; D might be TRBD1 or TRBD2, each matching 5 bases. The germline CDR1 and CDR2 sequences are MNHEY and SMNVEV (reference sequence). Trimming removed 8 bases from V and 3 bases from J, with 14 bases in between. This CDR3 has 13 amino acids. This CDR3 is CASGQGPFYEQYF. CDR3 bases: TGTGCCAGCGGCCAGGGACCCTTCTACGAGCAGTACTTC.

The J gene is TRBJ2-1, the V gene TRBV7-3, with 8 bases identical to TRBD2. This CDR3 spans 16 amino acids. Germline-derived CDR1 and CDR2 are SGHTA and FQGTGA. Germline trimming cut 6 bases from V and 0 bases from J; bases unmatched to any gene: 7. The CDR3: CASSYSGGTSYNEQFF. Here the CDR3 DNA reads TGTGCCAGCAGTTACTCGGGGGGGACCTCCTACAATGAGCAGTTCTTC.